This TCR beta chain was profiled in a study of human T cells and chemical hapten exposure. Time point meaning: pre-sensitization, week 0. Treatment of the sample: therapeutic diphenylcyclopropenone sensitization with weekly scalp DPC. Blood sampling occurred before each patch-test application. The ends were cut back, 3 bases at V and 4 bases at J, with 7 bases in the middle. Germline V lookup: CDR1 LNHDA, CDR2 SQIVND (reference sequence). This CDR3 region has 13 residues. TCRdb re-analysed the RACE reads in MiXCR, keeping a single row per CDR3 protein. The repertoire has some 60,000 distinct CDR3 sequences, about 10% of them found once; the top ten carry under 5%. This clonotype occurred many times.

This sample comprised whole blood, obtained in connection with sensitization to the hapten diphenylcyclopropenone (DPC). The chain joins TRBV19 to TRBJ1-5; D call uncertain. This receptor was obtained from a woman between 40 and 50 years old with alopecia areata. Some clones in this sample may be carry-over from other donors' samples. The CDR3 loop is CASSISSNQPQHF. DNA for the CDR3: TGTGCCAGTAGTATTAGTTCAAATCAGCCCCAGCATTTT.